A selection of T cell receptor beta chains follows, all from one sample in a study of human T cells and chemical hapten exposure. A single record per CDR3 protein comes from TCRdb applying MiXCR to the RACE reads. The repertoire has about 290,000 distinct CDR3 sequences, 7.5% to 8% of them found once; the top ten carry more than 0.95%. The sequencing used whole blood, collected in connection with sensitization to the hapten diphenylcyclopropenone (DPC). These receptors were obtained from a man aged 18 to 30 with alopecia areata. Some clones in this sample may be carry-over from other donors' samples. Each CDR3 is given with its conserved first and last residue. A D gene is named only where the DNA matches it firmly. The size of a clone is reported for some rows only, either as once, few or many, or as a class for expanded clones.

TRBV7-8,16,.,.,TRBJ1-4,TGTGCCAGCAGCTTTACAGGCCACCCGAAGGGAGAAAAACTGTTTTTT,CASSFTGHPKGEKLFF
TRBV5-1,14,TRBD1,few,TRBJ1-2,TGCGCCAGCAGCTTTCCCGGGACAGGGTATGGCTACACCTTC,CASSFPGTGYGYTF
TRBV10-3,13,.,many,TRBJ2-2,TGTGCCATCAGTGGACAGGAGACCGGGGAGCTGTTTTTT,CAISGQETGELFF
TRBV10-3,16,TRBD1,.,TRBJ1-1,TGTGCCATCAGTGAGTCGGCCGACAGGGTTGGCACTGAAGCTTTCTTT,CAISESADRVGTEAFF
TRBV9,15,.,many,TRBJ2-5,TGTGCCAGCAGCGTAGAGGAGGACCCAAGATCTACCCAGTACTTC,CASSVEEDPRSTQYF
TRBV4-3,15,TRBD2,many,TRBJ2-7,TGCGCCAGCAGCCAAGATCGCGGGGGGGTCTACGAGCAGTACTTC,CASSQDRGGVYEQYF
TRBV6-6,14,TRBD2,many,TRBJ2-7,TGTGCCACCACGGGGGGGGGAGGCCGGGTCGAGCAGTACTTC,CATTGGGGRVEQYF
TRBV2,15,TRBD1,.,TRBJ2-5,TGTGCCAGCAGTCCCTCCGGACAGGCGCAAGAGACCCAGTACTTC,CASSPSGQAQETQYF
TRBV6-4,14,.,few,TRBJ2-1,TGTGCCAGCAGACGGACACTTCTTTACAATGAGCAGTTCTTC,CASRRTLLYNEQFF
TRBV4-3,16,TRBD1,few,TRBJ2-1,TGCGCCAGCAGCCAAGGGACAGGGGTCCTGGGCAATGAGCAGTTCTTC,CASSQGTGVLGNEQFF
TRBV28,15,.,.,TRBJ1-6,TGTGCCAGCAGTTTATGGACAGGAGACAATTCACCCCTCCACTTT,CASSLWTGDNSPLHF
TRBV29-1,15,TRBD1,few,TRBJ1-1,TGCAGCGTTGAAGTCGCGGGGACAGTTAACACTGAAGCTTTCTTT,CSVEVAGTVNTEAFF
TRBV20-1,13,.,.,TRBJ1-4,TGCAGTGCCCAGGTAGACAGCGAAGAAAAACTGTTTTTT,CSAQVDSEEKLFF
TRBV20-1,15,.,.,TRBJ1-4,TGCAGTGCTAGAGATTCAGGGGCAACTAATGAAAAACTGTTTTTT,CSARDSGATNEKLFF
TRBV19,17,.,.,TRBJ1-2,TGTGCCAGTAGGGGACACGGGCAGTCTCAAGCTAACTATGGCTACACCTTC,CASRGHGQSQANYGYTF
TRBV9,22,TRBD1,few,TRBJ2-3,TGTGCCAGCAGCGTAACCTTTTCAGTACAGGGGTATGGGGACCCTAGCACAGATACGCAGTATTTT,CASSVTFSVQGYGDPSTDTQYF